A single sample is the source of the 26 T cell receptor beta chains below, sequenced in a study of breast tumors, draining lymph nodes, adjacent tissues. Axillary draining lymph nodes of breast cancer patients supplied the node samples. TCRdb passed the multiplex PCR reads through MiXCR, listing each CDR3 protein once. The data contain 200,000 or so distinct CDR3 sequences, approximately 31% of them singletons. The sequencing input was axillary lymph node tissue. These receptor sequences come from a female donor with breast cancer. Some clones in this sample may be carry-over from other donors' samples.

Worth noting for this clonotype: Since a much larger clone is just one base distant, this may be a read error. The chain recombines TRBV4-1 with TRBJ2-1; 16 bases map to TRBD2. The CDR3 contains 16 residues. CDR1 is MGHRA and CDR2 is YSYEKL in the germline V gene. The ends lost 5 bases at V and 4 bases at J; junction bases unmatched: 2. The CDR3 sequence is CASSGTSGGDYNEQFF. The DNA for the CDR3 is TGCGCCAGCAGCGGGACTAGCGGGGGGGATTACAATGAGCAGTTCTTC.

Of note for this clonotype: One end of the junction is discordant with germline, which a read error may explain. This sequence joins TRBV29-1 and TRBJ1-6; D might be TRBD1 (5 bases). The CDR3 consists of 13 residues. Germline CDR1 and CDR2: SQVTM and ANQGSEA. The CDR3 nucleotides read TGTGCCAGCAGCTCTGGGACCAATTCACCCCTCCACTTT. Translated, it gives CASSSGTNSPLHF.

The rearrangement links TRBV20-1 to TRBJ2-5, with 9 bases aligning to TRBD2. This CDR3 contains 16 residues. Germline CDR1 and CDR2: DFQATT and SNEGSKA (reference sequence). J lost 4 bases, V lost 3 bases, and 12 bases had no gene match. The CDR3 DNA follows: TGCAGTGCTAGGGATACCGGGGTAGCGGGGGTAGAGACCCAGTACTTC. Amino acids: CSARDTGVAGVETQYF.

Comment on this clonotype: The conserved phenylalanine or tryptophan is not found at the CDR3 terminus, so this likely reflects a read error. No DNA is shown, since the ends of the CDR3 on it are uncertain; the CDR3 is the one TCRdb lists. J is TRBJ1-5 and V is TRBV14; the tabulated D call, TRBD1, remains unverified against the DNA. The CDR3 spans 16 residues, counting both ends. CDR1 is SGHDN, CDR2 FVKESK, per germline. CDR3 residues: CASSPTSSTSGRAPAV.

This clonotype was counted at least ten times. This chain joins TRBV20-1 and TRBJ2-1; TRBD2 agrees at 7 bases. The V segment lost 0 bases and the J segment 0 bases; nucleotides outside the gene matches: 11. Germline CDR1 is DFQATT and CDR2 is SNEGSKA (reference sequence). This CDR3 region has 18 residues. This chain's CDR3 is CSARDWASGRSSYNEQFF. In DNA form, the CDR3 reads TGCAGTGCTAGAGATTGGGCTAGCGGCAGGAGCTCCTACAATGAGCAGTTCTTC.

This clonotype has a count of ten or more. The chain is built from TRBV6-6 and TRBJ1-6, with D uncertain. CDR1 and CDR2 (germline): MNHNY, SVGAGI (reference sequence). There are 13 residues in the CDR3. V lost 6 bases and J 7 bases, leaving 10 bases between the germline ends. CDR3 in amino acids: CASSYTGNSPLHF. In DNA form, the CDR3 reads TGTGCCAGCAGCTACACGGGGAATTCACCCCTCCACTTT.

Regarding this clonotype: A much bigger clone sits one base away, suggesting this may be a read error. This chain links TRBV6-5 with TRBJ2-3; 10 nucleotides agree with TRBD2. Germline V gives CDR1 MNHEY, CDR2 SVGAGI. CDR3 length equals 16 residues. The CDR3 spells CASSPGQRGGTDTRYF. In nucleotides, the CDR3 is TGTGCCAGCAGCCCCGGGCAGCGGGGGGGCACAGATACGCGGTATTTT.

As concerns this clonotype: The junction departs from germline at one end; a sequencing error may be responsible. The rearrangement links TRBV6-2 or TRBV6-3 to TRBJ2-1, with 8 nucleotides matching TRBD1. CDR3 size: 16 residues. Per germline, CDR1 MNHEY and CDR2 SVGEGT. In DNA, the CDR3 is TGTGCCAGCAGACCCTGGGACAGGACCTCCTACAGTGAGCAGTTCTTC. Translation gives CASRPWDRTSYSEQFF.

Comment on this clonotype: A much larger clone differs by one base, so this may be a read error. This sequence joins TRBV11-3 and TRBJ2-5; TRBD2 matches 7 bases. The CDR3 spans 17 residues. Germline V gene data show CDR1 as SGHNT and CDR2 as YENEEA. DNA for the CDR3: TGTGCCAGCAGCTTAGGGGGGACTACCGGGAGTGATGAGACCCATTACTTC. It yields the protein CASSLGGTTGSDETHYF.

This clonotype was counted many times. V and J are TRBV2 and TRBJ1-2; 8 bases are a match to TRBD1. Germline CDR1 is SNHLY and CDR2 is FYNNEI. Trimming at V came to 5 bases and at J to 7 bases, leaving 3 bases not matched to a gene. This CDR3 contains 12 residues. The CDR3 sequence is CASSQGAFGYTF. The CDR3 DNA sequence: TGTGCCAGCAGTCAGGGGGCGTTTGGCTACACCTTC.

The V and J genes are TRBV20-1 and TRBJ2-3; either TRBD1 or TRBD2 may supply D (5 bases each). The CDR3 is 13 residues long. With 4 bases removed from V and 5 bases from J, the gap between germline ends came to 13 bases. Germline-derived CDR1 and CDR2 are DFQATT and SNEGSKA (reference sequence). The CDR3 here is CSATLGDGDTQYF. As DNA, the CDR3 is TGCAGTGCTACCCTGGGGGACGGAGATACGCAGTATTTT.

This clonotype was found many times. The junction shows a germline mismatch at one end, possibly a read error. The chain couples TRBV7-3 to TRBJ2-1; TRBD2 agrees at 8 bases. The CDR3 runs to 15 residues. Germline V gene lookup returns CDR1 SGHTA and CDR2 FQGTGA. CDR3 sequence (DNA): TGTGCCAGCAGCTTATCAGGGACTAGTAACAACGAGCAGTTCTTC. Translated, it gives CASSLSGTSNNEQFF.

This clonotype showed up many times. The V call is TRBV9, the J call TRBJ1-6; D possibly corresponds to TRBD1 (5 bases). CDR1 and CDR2 from the germline V gene are SGDLS and YYNGEE. V was pared by 3 bases and J by 6 bases, with 10 bases between. The CDR3 sequence is 14 residues long. CDR3 sequence: CASSATGGNSPLHF. The DNA of the CDR3 is TGTGCCAGCAGCGCTACGGGGGGTAATTCACCCCTCCACTTT.

This clonotype was detected only a few times. This may arise from a read error, as a much more abundant clone is one base away. Since the CDR3 does not end with the conserved phenylalanine or tryptophan, this likely comes from a read error. V is TRBV19 and J is TRBJ2-7; D might be TRBD2 (6 bases). Germline assignment: CDR1 LNHDA and CDR2 SQIVND (reference sequence). The V gene lost 4 bases and the J gene lost 0 bases, with 16 bases spanning the gap. The CDR3 length is 16 residues. In DNA form, the CDR3 reads TGTGCCAGTAGTAAAACAGTCTTCGGGGGCTCCTACGAGCAGTACTCC. It codes for CASSKTVFGGSYEQYS.

Comment on this clonotype: This may stem from a read error, because a much larger clone lies one nucleotide away. The chain employs TRBV30 and TRBJ2-3; 10 nucleotides align to TRBD2. Per germline, CDR1 GTSNPN and CDR2 SVGIG (reference sequence). This CDR3 spans 17 amino acids. CDR3 nucleotide sequence: TGTGTCTGGAGTGTACGGAGCGGGGGGGCAAACACAGATACGCAGTATTTT. Amino acids: CVWSVRSGGANTDTQYF.

In DNA form, the CDR3 reads TGTGCCAGCAGCCAAGGGCATCAGAGCACTGAAGCTTTCTTT. Encoded protein: CASSQGHQSTEAFF. This chain joins TRBV3-1 and TRBJ1-1; D gene ambiguous. V was pared by 1 base and J by 4 bases, with 10 bases between. The CDR3 runs to 14 residues. Germline V gene data show CDR1 as LGHDT and CDR2 as YNNKEL (reference sequence).

This clonotype came up many times. The rearrangement joins TRBV6-5 to TRBJ2-7; D is uncertain. Germline V lookup: CDR1 MNHEY, CDR2 SVGAGI. Trimming cost V 0 bases and J 7 bases, with 7 bases left between them. This CDR3 is 12 amino acids long. The CDR3 DNA reads as TGTGCCAGCAGTTACTCGAAAGGGGAGCAGTACTTC. Translation gives CASSYSKGEQYF.

This clonotype was observed many times. The rearrangement links TRBV4-3 to TRBJ2-1; 8 bases fit TRBD1. Per germline, CDR1 LGHNA and CDR2 YSLEER. The CDR3 sequence is 17 residues long. V was clipped by 0 bases and J by 5 bases; unmatched bases: 9. CDR3 sequence (DNA): TGCGCCAGCAGCCAAGATGACGGGACAGGACCCGACAATGAGCAGTTCTTC. It yields the protein CASSQDDGTGPDNEQFF.

This clonotype was observed at least ten times. The CDR3, as DNA: TGCGCCAGCAGGCTGAGCCGGGAGCTCGGGGAGCTGTTTTTT. Translation: CASRLSRELGELFF. The chain uses TRBV4-1 and TRBJ2-2; TRBD2 might be the D (6 bases). Trimming removed 6 bases at V and 7 bases at J, with 15 bases between. Germline loops: CDR1 MGHRA, CDR2 YSYEKL. CDR3 length: 14 residues.

This clonotype was counted between two and nine times. A much more abundant neighbour one base away suggests this may be a read error. This sequence joins TRBV12-3 or TRBV12-4 and TRBJ2-1; the D gene is possibly TRBD2 (7 bases). The length of the CDR3 is 15 residues. Trimming stripped 6 bases from V and 4 bases from J, with 16 bases between. CDR3 residues: CASRDVGGPYNEQFF. The CDR3 bases are TGTGCCAGCAGGGACGTCGGGGGGCCGTACAATGAGCAGTTCTTC.

This clonotype was seen ten or more times. The chain has TRBV9 and TRBJ2-1; no firm D call. Per germline, CDR1 SGDLS and CDR2 YYNGEE. The CDR3 extends over 12 amino acids. The V and J ends lost 0 bases and 6 bases respectively, with 4 bases between them. CDR3 loop: CASSVVFNEQFF. CDR3 nucleotide sequence: TGTGCCAGCAGCGTAGTATTCAATGAGCAGTTCTTC.

V usage is TRBV7-6 and J usage is TRBJ2-5; 11 positions agree with TRBD2. The CDR3 has 16 residues. Trimming took 8 bases from V and 7 from J; bases not matched to a gene: 15. The germline CDR1 and CDR2 sequences are SGHVS and FNYEAQ. The CDR3 loop is CASSASGGPSRGTQYF. As DNA, the CDR3 is TGTGCCAGCTCCGCTAGCGGGGGGCCCTCCCGGGGGACCCAGTACTTC.

In regard to this clonotype: A read error is likely, as this CDR3 ends without the conserved phenylalanine or tryptophan. The limits of the CDR3 on the DNA are not certain, so only TCRdb's listed CDR3 is given. This chain links TRBV7-3 with TRBJ2-2; the table calls TRBD2, which could not be checked here. The CDR3 length equals 14 residues, ends included. Germline loops: CDR1 SGHTA, CDR2 FQGTGA. CDR3 in amino acids: CASSPGLNTGELLL.

The sample holds one count of this clonotype. Possible read error: a much larger clone is one base away. The V gene is TRBV3-1, the J gene TRBJ2-1; D may be TRBD2 (6 bases). The CDR3 is 13 residues long. Germline-derived CDR1 and CDR2 are LGHDT and YNNKEL (reference sequence). The CDR3 protein is CTSSQGLANEQFF. CDR3 bases: TGTACCAGCAGCCAGGGTCTAGCGAACGAGCAGTTCTTC.

As concerns this clonotype: Compared with germline, one end of the junction differs, possibly owing to a read error. The chain uses TRBV15 and TRBJ1-3; TRBD1 might be the D (6 bases). Germline V gene lookup returns CDR1 LNHNV and CDR2 YYDKDF (reference sequence). The CDR3 is 17 amino acids. CDR3 residues: CATSRDQQGTSGNTIYF. The CDR3 DNA sequence: TGTGCCACCAGCAGAGACCAACAGGGAACCTCTGGAAACACCATATACTTT.

This clonotype was counted ten times or more. The rearrangement joins TRBV6-1 to TRBJ2-5; D might be TRBD1 or TRBD2, each matching 5 bases. Germline assignment: CDR1 MNHNS and CDR2 SASEGT. V was trimmed by 8 bases and J by 5 bases, leaving 15 bases between them. This CDR3 region has 13 residues. CDR3 nucleotides: TGTGCCAGCGGGGACCCTCTGGGTGAGACCCAGTACTTC. It encodes CASGDPLGETQYF.